Listed below are T cell receptor beta chains from one sample, sequenced in a study of T cell repertoires in cytomegalovirus infection. TCRdb called the reads again in MiXCR, with one record for every CDR3 protein. The sample holds over 100,000 distinct CDR3 sequences, 16% seen once. The material sequenced was PBMCs. Every receptor here comes from a human donor in good health (CMV status not recorded). Some clones in this sample may be carry-over from other donors' samples. CDR3s include the opening cysteine and the closing phenylalanine or tryptophan. Each record gives: D gene, J gene, V gene, clone size, CDR3 length, CDR3 DNA, CDR3 protein. A D gene is named only where the DNA matches it firmly. Where a row states a size, it is once, few, many or the class of an expanded clone; other rows omit it.

D: TRBD1; J: TRBJ1-1; V: TRBV12-3/TRBV12-4; size: .; length: 15; DNA: TGTGCCAGCAGCTGGACAGGGGGGGTGGACACTGAAGCTTTCTTT; CDR3: CASSWTGGVDTEAFF
D: .; J: TRBJ1-1; V: TRBV4-2; size: .; length: 14; DNA: TGTGCCAGCAGCCAAGTCATTACGCGAGGTGGAGCTTTCTTT; CDR3: CASSQVITRGGAFF
D: TRBD1; J: TRBJ1-2; V: TRBV3-1; size: few; length: 16; DNA: TGTGCCAGCAGCCAAGGCATCCCCGGGACAGGGGATGGCTACACCTTC; CDR3: CASSQGIPGTGDGYTF
D: TRBD1; J: TRBJ1-5; V: TRBV18; size: few; length: 15; DNA: TGTGCCAGCTCACTGGGTCAGGACAGGAATCAGCCCCAGCATTTT; CDR3: CASSLGQDRNQPQHF
D: .; J: TRBJ2-3; V: TRBV7-2; size: many; length: 14; DNA: TGTGCCAGCAGCTTTGGACGGGGCACAGATACGCAGTATTTT; CDR3: CASSFGRGTDTQYF
D: .; J: TRBJ2-5; V: TRBV7-2; size: few; length: 17; DNA: TGTGCCAGCAGCTCCGGGGTAGGGGCCCTCCTCGGGGAGACCCAGTACTTC; CDR3: CASSSGVGALLGETQYF
D: .; J: TRBJ1-1; V: TRBV28; size: .; length: 12; DNA: TGTGCCAGCAGGTCCCGGGCAGCCGAAGCTTTCTTT; CDR3: CASRSRAAEAFF
D: TRBD1; J: TRBJ2-1; V: TRBV6-6; size: .; length: 16; DNA: TGTGCCAGCAGTGGAGGCGGACAGGGAAGACACAATGAGCAGTTCTTC; CDR3: CASSGGGQGRHNEQFF
D: .; J: TRBJ2-3; V: TRBV7-9; size: .; length: 14; DNA: TGTGCCAGCAGCTTAGGTGCCGTCTTGGATACGCAGTATTTT; CDR3: CASSLGAVLDTQYF
D: .; J: TRBJ2-7; V: TRBV7-6; size: many; length: 13; DNA: TGTGCCAGCAGCTTAGGGGCCTCCTACGAGCAGTACTTC; CDR3: CASSLGASYEQYF
D: .; J: TRBJ2-4; V: TRBV7-2; size: many; length: 12; DNA: TGTGCCAGCAGCTTAGCCAAAAACATTCAGTACTTC; CDR3: CASSLAKNIQYF
D: .; J: TRBJ2-1; V: TRBV10-3; size: few; length: 13; DNA: TGTGCCATCAGGGGTGGCTCGGCGGATGAGCAGTTCTTC; CDR3: CAIRGGSADEQFF
D: TRBD2; J: TRBJ2-3; V: TRBV29-1; size: few; length: 15; DNA: TGCAGCGTTGGTCCTAGCGGGGGGGACACAGATACGCAGTATTTT; CDR3: CSVGPSGGDTDTQYF
D: .; J: TRBJ1-2; V: TRBV12-3/TRBV12-4; size: many; length: 15; DNA: TGTGCCAGCAGTTTAGCGGGGGAGAGATTGAATGGCTACACCTTC; CDR3: CASSLAGERLNGYTF
D: TRBD2; J: TRBJ2-3; V: TRBV4-1; size: few; length: 18; DNA: TGCGCCAGCAGCCAACTAGGAGGACTAGCGGGGTGGGGAGATACGCAGTATTTT; CDR3: CASSQLGGLAGWGDTQYF
D: .; J: TRBJ2-1; V: TRBV12-3/TRBV12-4; size: few; length: 14; DNA: TGTGCCAGCACAGGTTCTCCCCGGAGTGATGAGCAGTTCTTC; CDR3: CASTGSPRSDEQFF
D: .; J: TRBJ1-1; V: TRBV7-6; size: many; length: 14; DNA: TGTGCCAGCAGGAAAATGCGGGGCTCCACTGAAGCTTTCTTT; CDR3: CASRKMRGSTEAFF
D: .; J: TRBJ1-1; V: TRBV7-2; size: .; length: 14; DNA: TGTGTCAGCAGCTTAGTTCGGGGTGTCACTGAAGCTTTCTTT; CDR3: CVSSLVRGVTEAFF
D: TRBD1; J: TRBJ2-7; V: TRBV2; size: few; length: 16; DNA: TGTGCCAGCAGTGCGATGACAGGGCTGAGCTCCTACGAGCAGTACTTC; CDR3: CASSAMTGLSSYEQYF
D: TRBD2; J: TRBJ2-5; V: TRBV20-1; size: many; length: 12; DNA: TGCAGTGCTCGGCGGGAGGCAGAGACCCAGTACTTC; CDR3: CSARREAETQYF
D: .; J: TRBJ1-1; V: TRBV20-1; size: .; length: 15; DNA: TGCAGTGCTCAAACTGGGGGGGTCAAGAACACTGAAGCTTTCTTT; CDR3: CSAQTGGVKNTEAFF
D: .; J: TRBJ1-1; V: TRBV7-8; size: .; length: 13; DNA: TGTGCCAGCAGCCTCAATGGGGACACTGAAGCTTTCTTT; CDR3: CASSLNGDTEAFF
D: .; J: TRBJ2-5; V: TRBV20-1; size: few; length: 14; DNA: TGCAGTGCTAGAGATGGGCACGGGCAAGAGACCCAGTACTTC; CDR3: CSARDGHGQETQYF
D: .; J: TRBJ1-1; V: TRBV7-2; size: many; length: 13; DNA: TGTGCCAGCAGCTTAAGCTCAGGGGTTGTAGCTTTCTTT; CDR3: CASSLSSGVVAFF
D: .; J: TRBJ1-1; V: TRBV5-1; size: few; length: 14; DNA: TGCGCCAGCAGCTTGGAGGTGGGAGGCACTGAAGCTTTCTTT; CDR3: CASSLEVGGTEAFF
D: .; J: TRBJ1-1; V: TRBV11-1; size: few; length: 15; DNA: TGTGCCAGCAGCTTAGACAGGGCGACCAACGGTGAAGCTTTCTTT; CDR3: CASSLDRATNGEAFF
D: .; J: TRBJ1-1; V: TRBV6-2/TRBV6-3; size: few; length: 18; DNA: TGTGCCAGCAGTTACTCGACGCACAGGGTAGGAGAGAACACTGAAGCTTTCTTT; CDR3: CASSYSTHRVGENTEAFF
D: .; J: TRBJ1-6; V: TRBV7-9; size: .; length: 12; DNA: TGTGCCAGCAGCTTGACCGGGCAGACCCTCCACTTT; CDR3: CASSLTGQTLHF
D: .; J: TRBJ1-5; V: TRBV10-3; size: many; length: 15; DNA: TGTGCCATCAGTGCTCAGGGAGCTACCAGTCAGCCCCAGCATTTT; CDR3: CAISAQGATSQPQHF
D: .; J: TRBJ1-1; V: TRBV7-2; size: many; length: 13; DNA: TGTGCCAGCAGCTTAGACAGGGTCACTGAAGCTTTCTTT; CDR3: CASSLDRVTEAFF
D: .; J: TRBJ1-2; V: TRBV28; size: few; length: 15; DNA: TGTGCCAGCAGCCCCGATGGGAGGTCCATATCCGGCTACACCTTC; CDR3: CASSPDGRSISGYTF
D: .; J: TRBJ2-7; V: TRBV28; size: few; length: 10; DNA: TGTGCCAGCACCCCCTACGAGCAGTACTTC; CDR3: CASTPYEQYF
D: TRBD1; J: TRBJ1-2; V: TRBV7-8; size: many; length: 15; DNA: TGTGCCAGCAGCTTAGTGGAGGGGGCGGGCTATGGCTACACCTTC; CDR3: CASSLVEGAGYGYTF
D: .; J: TRBJ1-2; V: TRBV7-8; size: many; length: 15; DNA: TGTGCCAGCAGCGCAAAGCGGGGCTCTTTAGAAGGCTACACCTTC; CDR3: CASSAKRGSLEGYTF
D: .; J: TRBJ1-1; V: TRBV20-1; size: few; length: 12; DNA: TGCAGTGCTAGAAAGGATAGGGATGAAGCTTTCTTT; CDR3: CSARKDRDEAFF
D: TRBD1; J: TRBJ1-1; V: TRBV11-2; size: .; length: 15; DNA: TGTGCCAGCAGCTTACAGGGGGGAAGGGGGACTGAAGCTTTCTTT; CDR3: CASSLQGGRGTEAFF
D: .; J: TRBJ1-2; V: TRBV12-3/TRBV12-4; size: many; length: 16; DNA: TGTGCCAGCAGCCTGGACTTCACAAGGGGTGACTATGGCTACACCTTC; CDR3: CASSLDFTRGDYGYTF
D: .; J: TRBJ2-6; V: TRBV7-2; size: many; length: 16; DNA: TGTGCCAGCCGCGATACCCCCGGGTCTGGGGCCAACGTCCTGACTTTC; CDR3: CASRDTPGSGANVLTF
D: .; J: TRBJ1-3; V: TRBV7-2; size: many; length: 17; DNA: TGTGCCAGCAGCTTTAAGGCTAACCCACTCTCTGGAAACACCATATATTTT; CDR3: CASSFKANPLSGNTIYF
D: TRBD2; J: TRBJ2-1; V: TRBV29-1; size: .; length: 18; DNA: TGCAGCGTCTCGGGACTAGCGGGGGGGGGGGGATTCTACAATGAGCAGTTCTTC; CDR3: CSVSGLAGGGGFYNEQFF
D: .; J: TRBJ2-1; V: TRBV5-7; size: many; length: 14; DNA: TGTGCCAGCAGCTTCCGTCCGACCGATAACCGGCGGTTCTTC; CDR3: CASSFRPTDNRRFF
D: TRBD2; J: TRBJ2-3; V: TRBV7-2; size: many; length: 17; DNA: TGTGCCAGCAGCCCGCCGAGGGGCACTAGCGAGGAAGATACGCAGTATTTT; CDR3: CASSPPRGTSEEDTQYF
D: .; J: TRBJ1-3; V: TRBV7-9; size: .; length: 15; DNA: TGTGCCAGCACCTTAAAGGAGAGGGAGGGAAACACCATATATTTT; CDR3: CASTLKEREGNTIYF